The present entry profiles one T cell receptor (beta chain) with its context. The data derive from a study of type 1 regulatory T cells. Each CDR3 protein is one row after TCRdb ran MiXCR on the reads. The table has some 89,000 distinct CDR3 sequences, roughly a third seen once. This CDR3 comprises 16 residues. The germline V gene has CDR1 MNHEY and CDR2 SVGAGI. V lost 4 bases to trimming and J lost 2 bases; unmatched junction nucleotides: 9. This TCR was recovered from a human donor in good health. The sequenced sample consisted of CD4+ T cells, either the whole sample or a sorted fraction (not recorded which). The rearrangement uses TRBV6-5 and TRBJ2-5; 8 positions agree with TRBD2. The CDR3 spells CASSFPSGRGQETQYF. CDR3 bases: TGTGCCAGCAGTTTCCCCTCCGGGAGGGGGCAAGAGACCCAGTACTTC.